What follows are 18 T cell receptor beta chains derived from one specimen sequenced in a study of T cell changes during pregnancy in multiple sclerosis. Data came from immunoSEQ multiplex PCR; TCRdb stores just in-frame clones and leaves some out. Of about 60,000 clones in the sample, almost 95% were seen once. The sequenced sample was peripheral blood, obtained in the first trimester of pregnancy. The receptors were sampled from a female donor with multiple sclerosis, enrolled in a pregnancy study.

This sequence joins TRBV2 and TRBJ2-7; 9 bases map to TRBD1. Germline V gene data show CDR1 as SNHLY and CDR2 as FYNNEI. V was clipped by 6 bases and J by 4 bases; unmatched bases: 7. The CDR3 spans 14 residues. CDR3 in DNA: TGTGCCAGCAGGGAGGACAGGGGCCAATACGAGCAGTACTTC. Its translation is CASREDRGQYEQYF.

V is TRBV19 and J is TRBJ2-7, with TRBD1 matching over 7 bases. Germline V lookup: CDR1 LNHDA, CDR2 SQIVND (reference sequence). V gave up 1 base and J gave up 7 bases; unmatched junction bases: 7. The CDR3 spans 14 residues. The DNA of the CDR3 is TGTGCCAGTAGTATAGTAGAGGGGGCTGGTGAGCAGTACTTC. Translation gives CASSIVEGAGEQYF.

The chain links TRBV15 to TRBJ2-1; 8 positions match TRBD2. With 0 bases clipped from V and 8 bases from J, the junction kept 9 bases outside the gene matches. CDR3 size: 16 residues. CDR1 LNHNV and CDR2 YYDKDF come from the germline V gene (reference sequence). In DNA form, the CDR3 reads TGTGCCACCAGCAGAGATCCGGGGGGGCGAGGGGATGAGCAGTTCTTC. Translated: CATSRDPGGRGDEQFF.

This sequence joins TRBV4-2 and TRBJ2-7, with 7 positions matching TRBD2. V gave up 3 bases and J gave up 2 bases; unmatched junction bases: 7. Germline loops: CDR1 LGHNA, CDR2 YNFKEQ. There are 15 residues in the CDR3. The CDR3 coding sequence is TGTGCCAGCAGCCAGACAGCGGGGCCCGCCTACGAGCAGTACTTC. It encodes CASSQTAGPAYEQYF.

The J gene is TRBJ1-1, the V gene TRBV18; 12 nucleotides match TRBD1. CDR1 and CDR2 from the germline V gene are KGHSH and LQKENI. J gave up 7 bases and V 1 base, and 13 bases lay outside the gene matches. The CDR3 is 18 residues long. In DNA form, the CDR3 reads TGTGCCAGCTCACCACTTGGGACAGGGGGCGATGCTCTCGTTGAAGCTTTCTTT. The encoded protein is CASSPLGTGGDALVEAFF.

V gene TRBV20-1 combines with J gene TRBJ1-5; perhaps TRBD1 as D (6 bases). The germline V gene encodes CDR1 DFQATT and CDR2 SNEGSKA (reference sequence). V was clipped by 5 bases and J by 7 bases, with 9 bases between them. The CDR3 covers 11 residues. The CDR3 DNA sequence: TGCAGTGCTCTGGGGGCCCAGCCCCAGCATTTT. Translation gives CSALGAQPQHF.

The J gene is TRBJ1-6, the V gene TRBV5-5, with a weak D call TRBD1 (5 bases). V lost 0 bases to trimming and J lost 2 bases, with 6 bases between them. The germline V gene encodes CDR1 SGHKS and CDR2 YYEKEE (reference sequence). The CDR3 runs to 15 residues. Written as DNA, the CDR3 is TGTGCCAGCAGCTTGGAAGGGGCCTATAATTCACCCCTCCACTTT. Its protein product is CASSLEGAYNSPLHF.

The count of this clone is one. This rearrangement joins TRBV7-6 to TRBJ1-2, with 10 bases matching TRBD1. V was clipped by 4 bases and J by 6 bases; unmatched bases: 2. The CDR3 sequence is 13 residues long. Germline loops: CDR1 SGHVS, CDR2 FNYEAQ. CDR3: CASSSDRGDGYTF. CDR3 in DNA: TGTGCCAGCAGCTCGGACAGGGGGGATGGCTACACCTTC.

The J gene is TRBJ2-3, the V gene TRBV6-1, with D perhaps TRBD2 (5 bases). Germline assignment: CDR1 MNHNS and CDR2 SASEGT. The CDR3 runs to 15 residues. Trimming took 5 bases from V and 0 from J, leaving 12 bases between them. CDR3 in DNA: TGTGCCAGCAGTTTGGACCCGGGGAGCACAGATACGCAGTATTTT. Translating gives CASSLDPGSTDTQYF.

The chain joins TRBV11-2 to TRBJ2-1, with 9 bases matching TRBD2. V was pared by 5 bases and J by 7 bases, with 18 bases of the junction left unmatched. The CDR3 is made up of 18 amino acids. Germline lookup yields CDR1 SGHAT and CDR2 FQNNGV. The CDR3 loop reads CASSPGVGRGGRVNEQFF. As DNA, the CDR3 is TGTGCCAGCAGCCCCGGGGTGGGGCGGGGGGGCCGCGTTAATGAGCAGTTCTTC.

The V call is TRBV9, the J call TRBJ2-1; 9 positions match TRBD2. The CDR3 extends over 16 amino acids. The germline CDR1 and CDR2 sequences are SGDLS and YYNGEE. Trimming took 1 base from V and 0 from J; bases not matched to a gene: 2. In nucleotides, the CDR3 is TGTGCCAGCAGCGTAAGGCGGGGGGGCTCCTACAATGAGCAGTTCTTC. Translation gives CASSVRRGGSYNEQFF.

This chain connects TRBV6-5 to TRBJ2-5, with 9 nucleotides matching TRBD1. V shed 4 bases and J 7 bases; nucleotides not matched to a gene: 4. Germline-derived CDR1 and CDR2 are MNHEY and SVGAGI. The CDR3 runs 13 residues. CDR3 sequence (DNA): TGTGCCAGCAGTTCGGGACAGGGAGGGACCCAGTACTTC. Translation gives CASSSGQGGTQYF.

The genes are TRBV19 and TRBJ2-3; possibly TRBD2 for D (6 bases). V lost 7 bases and J lost 0, with 17 bases in between. The V gene's germline CDR1 is LNHDA and CDR2 SQIVND (reference sequence). The CDR3 spans 16 residues. The CDR3 spells CASISGLGGSTDTQYF. The CDR3 DNA follows: TGTGCCAGTATCTCGGGCCTGGGGGGAAGCACAGATACGCAGTATTTT.

The sample holds one count of this clone. The chain employs TRBV4-3 and TRBJ1-6; TRBD1 might be the D (5 bases). The CDR3 has 16 amino acids. V lost 0 bases and J 6 bases, leaving 12 bases between the germline ends. In germline, CDR1 is LGHNA, CDR2 YSLEER. The CDR3 reads CASSQDAGGGNSPLHF. CDR3 coding DNA: TGCGCCAGCAGCCAAGACGCAGGCGGGGGTAATTCACCCCTCCACTTT.

The chain combines TRBV10-3 with TRBJ2-5, with D unresolved. This CDR3 contains 12 residues. Germline V lookup: CDR1 ENHRY, CDR2 SYGVKD. The ends were cut back, 3 bases at V and 3 bases at J, with 5 bases in the middle. CDR3 DNA: TGTGCCATCAGTGATATCGAAGAGACCCAGTACTTC. It yields the protein CAISDIEETQYF.

This clone came up once. The V gene is TRBV5-4, the J gene TRBJ1-1, with D perhaps matching TRBD1 (5 bases). The ends were cut back, 3 bases at V and 0 bases at J, with 18 bases in the middle. CDR1 and CDR2 from the germline V gene are SGHNT and YYREEE (reference sequence). The length of the CDR3 is 17 residues. DNA of the CDR3: TGTGCCAGCAGCTCTCCTAGACAGTTTTATATGAACACTGAAGCTTTCTTT. Its translation is CASSSPRQFYMNTEAFF. Full variable domain (outside the CDR3, taken from reference TRBV5-4 and TRBJ1-1): ETGVTQSPTHLIKTRGQQVTLRCSSQSGHNTVSWYQQALGQGPQFIFQYYREEENGRGNFPPRFSGLQFPNYSSELNVNALELDDSALYLCASSSPRQFYMNTEAFFGQGTRLTVV.

The chain is built from TRBV6-1 and TRBJ2-1; 14 bases map to TRBD2. This CDR3 contains 17 residues. V shed 3 bases, J shed 9 bases, and the junction held 10 bases outside the gene matches. Germline CDR1 and CDR2: MNHNS and SASEGT. In nucleotides, the CDR3 is TGTGCCAGCAGTGACCTCCCCAGACTAGCGGGGGGGAGTGAGCAGTTCTTC. As protein: CASSDLPRLAGGSEQFF.

DNA of the CDR3: TGTGCCAGCAGCTTAGGCGGGGGGAGGGAGCAGTACTTC. Amino acids: CASSLGGGREQYF. The genes are TRBV7-8 and TRBJ2-7, with 8 bases that match TRBD2. The CDR3 runs to 13 residues. CDR1 and CDR2 (germline): SGHVS, FQNEAQ. Trimming took 1 base from V and 7 from J; bases not matched to a gene: 3.